This T cell receptor (beta chain) was observed in a study of blood T cell repertoires in COVID-19. Study context: T cells, B-cell-depleted T cells, or PBMCs provided the cDNA or gDNA that served as material.

This clone appeared a single time. The assay was immunoSEQ multiplex PCR, and TCRdb's table has in-frame clones only and misses some. This table has some 200,000 clones, roughly 94% appearing once. Germline CDR1 and CDR2: MNHEY and SVGAGI. The V segment lost 4 bases and the J segment 7 bases; nucleotides outside the gene matches: 7. There are 15 residues in the CDR3. This rearrangement joins TRBV6-5 to TRBJ1-1; 12 positions match TRBD1. Sequencing was performed on peripheral blood. The sequence was obtained from a man aged 25-40 years with COVID-19, enrolled during active disease. The CDR3 is CASSSGQGARNEAFF. The CDR3 DNA reads TGTGCCAGCAGTTCGGGACAGGGGGCGCGTAATGAAGCTTTCTTT.